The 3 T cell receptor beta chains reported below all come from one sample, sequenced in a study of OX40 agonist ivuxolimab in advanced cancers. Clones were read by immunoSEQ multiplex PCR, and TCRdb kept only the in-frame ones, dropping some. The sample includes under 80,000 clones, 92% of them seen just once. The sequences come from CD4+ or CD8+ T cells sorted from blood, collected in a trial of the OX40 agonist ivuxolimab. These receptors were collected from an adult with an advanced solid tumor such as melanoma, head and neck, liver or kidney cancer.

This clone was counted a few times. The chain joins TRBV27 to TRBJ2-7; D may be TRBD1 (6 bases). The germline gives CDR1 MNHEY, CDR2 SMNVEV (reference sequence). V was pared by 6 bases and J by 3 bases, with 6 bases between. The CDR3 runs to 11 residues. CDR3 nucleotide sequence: TGTGCCAGCAGACAGGGCTACGAGCAGTACTTC. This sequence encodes CASRQGYEQYF.

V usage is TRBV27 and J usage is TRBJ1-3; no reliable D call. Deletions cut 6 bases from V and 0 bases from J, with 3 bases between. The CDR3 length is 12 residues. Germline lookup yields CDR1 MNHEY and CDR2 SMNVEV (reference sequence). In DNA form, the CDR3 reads TGTGCCAGCAGGGACTCTGGAAACACCATATATTTT. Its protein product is CASRDSGNTIYF.

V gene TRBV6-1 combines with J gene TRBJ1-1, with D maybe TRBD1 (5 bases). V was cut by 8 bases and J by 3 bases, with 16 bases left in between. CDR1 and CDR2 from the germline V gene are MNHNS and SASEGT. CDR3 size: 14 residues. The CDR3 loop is CASVVGGGDTEAFF. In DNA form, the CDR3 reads TGTGCCAGCGTCGTCGGGGGAGGGGACACTGAAGCTTTCTTT.